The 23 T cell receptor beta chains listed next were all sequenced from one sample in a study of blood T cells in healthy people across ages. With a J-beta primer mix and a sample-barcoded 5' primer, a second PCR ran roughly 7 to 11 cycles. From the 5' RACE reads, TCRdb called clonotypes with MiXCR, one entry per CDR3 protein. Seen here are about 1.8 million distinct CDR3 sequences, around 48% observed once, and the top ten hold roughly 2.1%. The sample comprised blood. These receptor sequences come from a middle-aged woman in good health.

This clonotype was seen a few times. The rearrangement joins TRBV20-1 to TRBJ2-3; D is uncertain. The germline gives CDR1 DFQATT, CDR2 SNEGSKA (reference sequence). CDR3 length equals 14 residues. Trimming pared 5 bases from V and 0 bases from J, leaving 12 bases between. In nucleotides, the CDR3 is TGCAGTGCTGGGCAAAACCCTAGCACAGATACGCAGTATTTT. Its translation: CSAGQNPSTDTQYF.

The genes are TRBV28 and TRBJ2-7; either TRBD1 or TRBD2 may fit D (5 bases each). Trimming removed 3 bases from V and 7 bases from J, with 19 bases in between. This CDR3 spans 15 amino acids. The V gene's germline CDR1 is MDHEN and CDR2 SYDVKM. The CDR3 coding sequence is TGTGCCAGCAGTTTCGAGGGGCGGTCCTACAATGAGCAGTACTTC. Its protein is CASSFEGRSYNEQYF.

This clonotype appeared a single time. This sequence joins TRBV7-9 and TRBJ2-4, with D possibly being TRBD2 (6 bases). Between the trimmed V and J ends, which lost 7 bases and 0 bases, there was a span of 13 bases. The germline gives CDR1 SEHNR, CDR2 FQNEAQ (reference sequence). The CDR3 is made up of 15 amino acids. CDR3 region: CASTGGRGAKNIQYF. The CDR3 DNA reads TGTGCCAGCACCGGAGGGCGGGGAGCCAAAAACATTCAGTACTTC.

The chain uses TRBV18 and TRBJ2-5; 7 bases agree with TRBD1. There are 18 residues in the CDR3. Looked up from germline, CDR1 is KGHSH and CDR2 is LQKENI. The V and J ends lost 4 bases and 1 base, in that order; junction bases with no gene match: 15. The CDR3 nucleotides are TGTGCCAGCTCACTGAAGCATGCGACAGGGACCCGCCAAGAGACCCAGTACTTC. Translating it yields CASSLKHATGTRQETQYF.

Here the CDR3 reads CSATRDNNEQFF. For the CDR3, the DNA is TGCAGTGCCACGAGAGACAACAATGAGCAGTTCTTC. V gene TRBV20-1 combines with J gene TRBJ2-1, with no clear D. Germline V lookup: CDR1 DFQATT, CDR2 SNEGSKA (reference sequence). The V gene lost 6 bases and the J gene lost 5 bases, with 11 bases spanning the gap. CDR3 length: 12 residues.

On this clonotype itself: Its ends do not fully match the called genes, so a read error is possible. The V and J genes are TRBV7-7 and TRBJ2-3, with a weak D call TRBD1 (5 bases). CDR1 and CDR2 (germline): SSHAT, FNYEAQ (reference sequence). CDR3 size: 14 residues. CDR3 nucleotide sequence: TGTGCTAGCAGCTTAAGGTCAGGGCCAGATACGCAGTATTTT. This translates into CASSLRSGPDTQYF. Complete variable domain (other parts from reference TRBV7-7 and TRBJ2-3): GAGVSQSPRYKVTKRGQDVTLRCDPISSHATLYWYQQALGQGPEFLTYFNYEAQPDKSGLPSDRFSAERPEGSISTLTIQRTEQRDSAMYRCASSLRSGPDTQYFGPGTRLTVL.

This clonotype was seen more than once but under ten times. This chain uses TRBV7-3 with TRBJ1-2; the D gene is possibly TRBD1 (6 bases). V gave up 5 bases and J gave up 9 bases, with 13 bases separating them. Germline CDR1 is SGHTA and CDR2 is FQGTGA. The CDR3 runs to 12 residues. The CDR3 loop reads CASSRGQGSYTF. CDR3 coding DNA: TGTGCCAGCAGCAGGGGTCAGGGGAGCTACACCTTC.

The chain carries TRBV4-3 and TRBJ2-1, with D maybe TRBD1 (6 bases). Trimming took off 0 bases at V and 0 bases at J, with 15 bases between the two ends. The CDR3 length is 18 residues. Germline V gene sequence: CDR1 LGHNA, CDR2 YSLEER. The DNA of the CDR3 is TGCGCCAGCAGCCAAGATCTCAGGGGTGCTGTCTCCTACAATGAGCAGTTCTTC. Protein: CASSQDLRGAVSYNEQFF.

The CDR3 reads CASSEDPRVPTYEQYF. CDR3 bases: TGCGCCAGCAGTGAAGACCCCAGGGTTCCCACCTACGAGCAGTACTTC. The chain uses TRBV5-1 and TRBJ2-4, with a tentative D call TRBD1 (5 bases). The J call could be wrong; TRBJ2-7 is a better fit for the DNA end. The CDR3 spans 16 residues. Germline V gives CDR1 SGHRS, CDR2 YFSETQ.

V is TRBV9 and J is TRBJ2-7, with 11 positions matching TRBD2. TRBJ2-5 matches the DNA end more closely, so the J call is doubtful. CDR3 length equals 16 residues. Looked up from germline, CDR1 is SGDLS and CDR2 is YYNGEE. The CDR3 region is CASSVNSGGAFETQYF. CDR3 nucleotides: TGTGCCAGCAGCGTGAATAGCGGGGGGGCGTTTGAGACCCAGTACTTC.

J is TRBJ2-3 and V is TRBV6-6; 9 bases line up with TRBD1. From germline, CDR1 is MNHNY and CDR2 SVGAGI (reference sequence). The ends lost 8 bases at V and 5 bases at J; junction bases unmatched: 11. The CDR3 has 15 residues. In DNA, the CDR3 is TGTGCCAGCTTCCACAACAGGGGGCTGGGAGATACGCAGTATTTT. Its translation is CASFHNRGLGDTQYF.

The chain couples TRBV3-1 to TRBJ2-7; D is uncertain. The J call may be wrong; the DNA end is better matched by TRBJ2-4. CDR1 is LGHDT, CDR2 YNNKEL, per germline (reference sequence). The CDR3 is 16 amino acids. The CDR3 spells CASSQPSIVAKNIQYF. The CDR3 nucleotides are TGTGCCAGCAGCCAACCTAGTATCGTGGCCAAAAACATTCAGTACTTC.

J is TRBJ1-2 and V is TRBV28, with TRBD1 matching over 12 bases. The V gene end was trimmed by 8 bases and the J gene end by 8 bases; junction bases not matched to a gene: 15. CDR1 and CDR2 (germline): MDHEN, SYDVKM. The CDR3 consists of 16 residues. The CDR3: CASRSGDRGLLRGYTF. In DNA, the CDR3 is TGTGCCAGCCGAAGTGGGGACAGGGGGCTTCTCCGGGGCTACACCTTC.

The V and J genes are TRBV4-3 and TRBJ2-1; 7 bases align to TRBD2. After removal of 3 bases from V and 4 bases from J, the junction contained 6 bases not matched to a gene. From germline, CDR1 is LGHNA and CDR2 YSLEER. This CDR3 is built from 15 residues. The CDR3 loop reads CASSHFWRGYNEQFF. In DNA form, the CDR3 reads TGCGCCAGCAGCCACTTCTGGCGGGGGTACAATGAGCAGTTCTTC.

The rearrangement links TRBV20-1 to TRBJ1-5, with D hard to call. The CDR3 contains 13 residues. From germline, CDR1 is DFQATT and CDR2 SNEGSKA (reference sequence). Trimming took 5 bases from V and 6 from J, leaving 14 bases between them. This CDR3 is CSAALVRGQPQHF. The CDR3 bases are TGCAGTGCTGCCCTGGTCCGGGGTCAGCCCCAGCATTTT.

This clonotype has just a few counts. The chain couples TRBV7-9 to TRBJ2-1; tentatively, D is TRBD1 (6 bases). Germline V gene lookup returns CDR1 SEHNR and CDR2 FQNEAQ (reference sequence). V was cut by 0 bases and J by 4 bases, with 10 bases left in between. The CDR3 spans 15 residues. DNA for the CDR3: TGTGCCAGCAGCTTAGCTGGCGACAGGTACAATGAGCAGTTCTTC. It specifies CASSLAGDRYNEQFF.

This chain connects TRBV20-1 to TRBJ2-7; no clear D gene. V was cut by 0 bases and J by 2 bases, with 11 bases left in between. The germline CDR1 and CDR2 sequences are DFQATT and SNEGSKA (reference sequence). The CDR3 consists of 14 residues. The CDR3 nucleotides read TGCAGTGCTAGAGATGTGTGGCAGACCTACGAGCAGTACTTC. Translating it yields CSARDVWQTYEQYF.

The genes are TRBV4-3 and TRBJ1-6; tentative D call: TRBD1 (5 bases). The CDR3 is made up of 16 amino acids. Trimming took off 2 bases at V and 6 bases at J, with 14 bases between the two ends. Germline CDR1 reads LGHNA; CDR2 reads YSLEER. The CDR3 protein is CASSQRTGTGNSPLHF. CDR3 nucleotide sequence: TGCGCCAGCAGCCAACGAACCGGGACGGGTAATTCACCCCTCCACTTT.

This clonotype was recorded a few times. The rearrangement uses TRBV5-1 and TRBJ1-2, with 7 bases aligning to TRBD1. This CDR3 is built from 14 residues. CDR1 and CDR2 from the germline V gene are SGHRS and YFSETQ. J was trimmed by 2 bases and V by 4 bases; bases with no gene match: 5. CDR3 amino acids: CASSMGQSNYGYTF. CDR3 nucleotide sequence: TGCGCCAGCAGCATGGGACAGTCAAACTATGGCTACACCTTC.

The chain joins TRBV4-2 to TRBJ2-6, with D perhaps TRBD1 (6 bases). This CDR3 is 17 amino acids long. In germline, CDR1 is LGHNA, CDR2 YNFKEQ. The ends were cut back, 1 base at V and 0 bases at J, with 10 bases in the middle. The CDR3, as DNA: TGTGCCAGCAGCCAAGGAACAGGGTTCTCTGGGGCCAACGTCCTGACTTTC. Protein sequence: CASSQGTGFSGANVLTF.

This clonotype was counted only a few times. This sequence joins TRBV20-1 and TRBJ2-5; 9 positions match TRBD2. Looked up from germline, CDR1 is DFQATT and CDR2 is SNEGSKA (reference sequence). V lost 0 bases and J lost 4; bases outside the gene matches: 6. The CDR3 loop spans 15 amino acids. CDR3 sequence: CSARDGAGGRETQYF. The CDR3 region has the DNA TGCAGTGCTAGAGATGGGGCGGGGGGGCGAGAGACCCAGTACTTC.

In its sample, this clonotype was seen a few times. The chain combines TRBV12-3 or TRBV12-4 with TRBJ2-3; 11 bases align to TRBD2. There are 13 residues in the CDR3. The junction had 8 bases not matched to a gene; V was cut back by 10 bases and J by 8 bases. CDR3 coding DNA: TGTGCCATCTGTAGCGGGGGGGCGCGTACGCAGTATTTT. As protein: CAICSGGARTQYF.

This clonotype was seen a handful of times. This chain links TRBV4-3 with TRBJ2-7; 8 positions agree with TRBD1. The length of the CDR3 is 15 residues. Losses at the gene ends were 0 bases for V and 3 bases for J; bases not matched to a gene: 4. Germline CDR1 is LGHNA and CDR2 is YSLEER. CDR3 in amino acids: CASSQEGQVGYEQYF. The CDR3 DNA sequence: TGCGCCAGCAGCCAAGAGGGACAGGTGGGCTACGAGCAGTACTTC.